The table lists the clone carrying this TCR beta chain with many counts. The antigen is unknown. The sample comes from a study of response to subunit inactivated influenza vaccine. TCRdb independently ran MiXCR on the RT-PCR reads; one entry per CDR3 protein. The table includes 400,000 to 650,000 distinct CDR3 sequences, 6% to 9% detected once. Findings and limits, study-wide: That few new T cells are recruited by each seasonal influenza vaccination was the authors' suggestion.

CDR1 and CDR2 from the germline V gene are SGHRS and YFSETQ. V was cut by 0 bases and J by 8 bases, with 12 bases left in between. The CDR3 covers 14 residues. The sample here was PBMCs from blood, taken roughly 24 months after vaccination. The clonotype originates from a man in his fifties or sixties who received an inactivated influenza vaccine. The gene calls are TRBV5-1 and TRBJ2-1; D not resolved. CDR3: CASSLGDSSDEQFF. The CDR3 DNA reads TGCGCCAGCAGCTTGGGTGATAGCTCGGATGAGCAGTTCTTC.